A selection of T cell receptor beta chains follows, all from one sample in a study of cytomegalovirus exposure and HLA in healthy donors. Repertoires were generated with immunoSEQ multiplex PCR, while TCRdb's copy carries only in-frame clones and drops some. The sample has about 180,000 clones; more than 80% are singletons. Sequenced sample: PBMCs. These receptors all stem from a woman aged 18-29 years in good health and CMV-seropositive. CDR3s include the opening cysteine and the closing phenylalanine or tryptophan.

CDR3 length	V gene	J gene	CDR3 protein
16	TRBV7-9	TRBJ2-4	CASTGSTGLAKNIQYF
16	TRBV5-1	TRBJ2-6	CASSLEGAPGANVLTF
11	TRBV5-1	TRBJ1-1	CASSSAGRAFF
14	TRBV6-6	TRBJ1-2	CASSYSGQGLGYTF
10	TRBV19	TRBJ1-4	CASRGGKLFF
13	TRBV2	TRBJ1-6	CASSEGSPSPLHF
14	TRBV19	TRBJ2-2	CASITSGNFGELFF
15	TRBV6-5	TRBJ2-1	CASSPGLAGGNEQFF
15	TRBV5-1	TRBJ2-2	CASTTTGANTGELFF
17	TRBV6-1	TRBJ1-1	CAISEWEGRTVNTEAFF
14	TRBV7-2	-	CASSLTTLSYEQYF
13	TRBV5-4	TRBJ1-1	CASSLGPLLKAFF
15	TRBV30	TRBJ1-1	CAWSTEMGADTEAFF
15	TRBV7-9	TRBJ2-1	CASSLGLGPINEQFF
14	TRBV7-8	TRBJ2-1	CASSLGAARGEQFF
14	TRBV7-3	TRBJ1-2	CASSLSGSTDGYTF
15	TRBV30	TRBJ1-5	CACKGGGNSNQPQHF
12	TRBV30	TRBJ2-7	CAWSALEVEQYF
14	TRBV6-5	TRBJ2-5	CASSYPQKQETQYF
14	TRBV6-1	TRBJ2-1	CASTLRGGYNEQFF
17	TRBV19	TRBJ1-1	CASSTDDRGKVWTEAFF
15	TRBV15	TRBJ1-4	CATSRDRRTNEKLFF
17	TRBV5-1	TRBJ1-1	CASSLVLGGGPNTEAFF
13	TRBV13	TRBJ2-7	CASSTDRSYEQYF
17	TRBV29-1	TRBJ2-4	CSVEGLAGQSAKNIQYF
17	TRBV7-3	TRBJ2-5	CASSLTGSGAIQETQYF
14	TRBV5-6	TRBJ1-4	CASSRDREAEKLFF
15	TRBV10-3	TRBJ2-2	CAVEPQGANTGELFF
15	TRBV19	TRBJ1-1	CASSPQGALNTEAFF
17	TRBV5-6	TRBJ2-3	CASSFRPGSASTDTQYF
18	TRBV28	TRBJ2-7	CASSLFLAAGQPSYEQYF
19	TRBV4-1	TRBJ1-4	CASSQGHPGQVATNEKLFF
14	TRBV7-8	TRBJ2-1	CASSLPGSYNEQFF
12	TRBV29-1	TRBJ2-7	CSVVEARREQYF
13	TRBV18	TRBJ1-1	CASSPDPHRGAFF
20	TRBV5-1	TRBJ1-2	CASSTDQDRGRTLNNYGYTF
14	TRBV27	TRBJ2-1	CASSLSNRVNEQFF
14	TRBV27	TRBJ2-7	CASSFQHSPYEQYF
15	TRBV6-6	TRBJ1-3	CASSPRTGAGNTIYF
14	TRBV29-1	TRBJ2-5	CSVGGGGLGETQYF
15	TRBV6-5	TRBJ2-1	CASSYSRLAGLEQFF
15	TRBV6-1	TRBJ1-1	CASSVPGVGHTEAFF
15	TRBV4-1	TRBJ2-6	CASSRQPVRANVLTF
15	TRBV7-6	TRBJ2-7	CASSSPGQGAGEQYF
13	TRBV10-3	TRBJ2-5	CAISAGQGETQYF
18	TRBV5-1	TRBJ2-3	CASSPGLAGGLDTDTQYF
13	TRBV6-5	TRBJ2-1	CASSRDFINEQFF
9	TRBV2	TRBJ1-2	CASGLSGGF
13	TRBV30	TRBJ2-1	CAWRLAGGSGQFF
15	TRBV27	TRBJ1-1	CASSFAGTGGTEAFF
15	TRBV7-9	TRBJ2-7	CASSPDRGYSYEQYF
14	TRBV4-1	TRBJ1-1	CASSLVGQNTEAFF
14	TRBV10-3	TRBJ2-1	CAGASGLSYNEQFF